The rows below give T cell receptor beta chains drawn from one sample of a study of identical twins. TCRdb reprocessed the 5' RACE reads via MiXCR and lists one record per CDR3 protein. Of about 200,000 distinct CDR3 sequences in the sample, around a tenth were seen once. The sequenced sample consisted of memory (CD45RO+) T cells sorted from blood. These receptor sequences come from a woman aged 18-29 years in good health. CDR3s include the opening cysteine and the closing phenylalanine or tryptophan. D genes are given only for firm matches. Not all rows give a size; the values are once, few, many and, for expanded clones, a class.

CDR3 length,D gene,clone size,V gene,J gene,CDR3 DNA,CDR3 protein
13,.,.,TRBV9,TRBJ2-3,TGTGCCAGCAGCGTAGTGGCCACAGATACGCAGTATTTT,CASSVVATDTQYF
14,.,many,TRBV7-9,TRBJ2-5,TGTGCCAGCAGCCCCCGTAGGGAGAAAGAGACCCAGTACTTC,CASSPRREKETQYF
14,.,.,TRBV7-8,TRBJ1-2,TGTGCCAGCAGCTTAGTTACAGCGACCTATGGCTACACCTTC,CASSLVTATYGYTF
14,TRBD2,many,TRBV20-1,TRBJ2-1,TGCAGTGCTATAAGCGGGACTTCCTACAATGAGCAGTTCTTC,CSAISGTSYNEQFF
14,.,.,TRBV19,TRBJ2-1,TGTGCCAGTAGTAGGGGGGATTCTTCCAATGAGCAGTTCTTC,CASSRGDSSNEQFF
15,.,.,TRBV5-1,TRBJ1-1,TGCGCCAGCAGCTTGGAGGGTTTGGTGAACACTGAAGCTTTCTTT,CASSLEGLVNTEAFF
18,.,few,TRBV9,TRBJ1-4,TGTGCCAGCAGCGTAGGATCGACGGGGGTGATTGCTAATGAAAAACTGTTTTTT,CASSVGSTGVIANEKLFF
15,TRBD2,many,TRBV20-1,TRBJ2-1,TGCAGTGCTAGAGCAGCGGGAGGATCCTACAATGAGCAGTTCTTC,CSARAAGGSYNEQFF
16,TRBD2,few,TRBV9,TRBJ2-5,TGTGCCAGCAGCGTAGGAAGCGGGGGGAACCAAGAGACCCAGTACTTC,CASSVGSGGNQETQYF
20,.,many,TRBV21-1,TRBJ2-1,TGTGCCAGCAGCAAAGAAGGCCCTAGCGGAGGGGCCCACCCTTACAATGAGCAGTTCTTC,CASSKEGPSGGAHPYNEQFF
16,.,many,TRBV20-1,TRBJ2-7,TGCAGTGCTAGAGATCTCTATGGCGGCGAAACCTACGAGCAGTACTTC,CSARDLYGGETYEQYF
12,TRBD1,many,TRBV10-3,TRBJ1-1,TGTGCCATCACGGACAGGCACACTGAAGCTTTCTTT,CAITDRHTEAFF